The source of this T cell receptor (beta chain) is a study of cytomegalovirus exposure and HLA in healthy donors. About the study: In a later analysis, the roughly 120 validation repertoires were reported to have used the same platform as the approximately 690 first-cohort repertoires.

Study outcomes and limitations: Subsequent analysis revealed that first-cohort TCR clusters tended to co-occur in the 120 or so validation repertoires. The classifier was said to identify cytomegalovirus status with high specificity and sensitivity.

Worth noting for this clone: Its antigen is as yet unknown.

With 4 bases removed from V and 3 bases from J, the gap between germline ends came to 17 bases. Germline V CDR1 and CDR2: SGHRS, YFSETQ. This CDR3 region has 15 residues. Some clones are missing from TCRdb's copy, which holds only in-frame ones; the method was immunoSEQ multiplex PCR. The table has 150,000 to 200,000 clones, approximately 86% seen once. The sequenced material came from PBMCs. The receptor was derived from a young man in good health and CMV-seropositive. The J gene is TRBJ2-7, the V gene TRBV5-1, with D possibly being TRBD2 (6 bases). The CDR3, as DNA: TGCGCCAGCAGCCCCTTCTCGGACTATAGCTACGAGCAGTACTTC. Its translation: CASSPFSDYSYEQYF. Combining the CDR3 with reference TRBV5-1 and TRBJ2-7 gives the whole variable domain KAGVTQTPRYLIKTRGQQVTLSCSPISGHRSVSWYQQTPGQGLQFLFEYFSETQRNKGNFPGRFSGRQFSNSRSEMNVSTLELGDSALYLCASSPFSDYSYEQYFGPGTRLTVT.